These T cell receptor beta chains were read from a single sample in a study of T cell repertoires in cytomegalovirus infection. TCRdb re-called the reads through MiXCR, storing one row per CDR3 protein. The sample contains fewer than 900,000 distinct CDR3 sequences, 29% of which appear only once. Their cognate antigens are unknown. The sequenced sample was cultured CD8+ T cells from PBMCs, obtained from culture after CMV antigen stimulation. The receptors were sampled from a human donor in good health (CMV status not recorded). Some clones in this sample may be carry-over from other donors' samples. CDR3s include the opening cysteine and the closing phenylalanine or tryptophan.

v_gene | CDR3aa
TRBV7-9 | CASSPPWGYEQFF
TRBV6-1 | CASSEGTDYNEQFF
TRBV6-2/TRBV6-3 | CASSTTGGANYGYTF
TRBV7-2 | CASSLAGLTYNEQFF
TRBV5-3 | CAVSEAGDYEQYF
TRBV7-7 | CASSPGTSGGPTDTQYF
TRBV7-9 | CAQAGGGTDTQYF
TRBV5-4 | CASSLWQSGYTF
TRBV27 | CASSPVRASNYGYTF
TRBV27 | CASSPGTGNPYGYTF
TRBV2 | CASSEWVGGMDTQYF
TRBV7-8 | CASSLYSRGVQETQYF
TRBV7-9 | CASSLTSGGAAGELFF
TRBV29-1 | CSVEGLAPSTDTQYF
TRBV10-2 | CASRGLSTDTQYF
TRBV27 | CASRHRQRNTEAFF
TRBV11-2 | CASSYINREMNTEAFF
TRBV2 | CATPTGGDGYTF
TRBV7-2 | CASSLRQVYSPLHF
TRBV29-1 | CSVEGGQAPFYNEQFF
TRBV6-1 | CASSEGSFYSNQPQHF
TRBV6-1 | CASSGLAGTPNEQFF
TRBV4-1 | CASSQDRSGGASEQFF
TRBV29-1 | CSVRVDGVGYF
TRBV9 | CASSVGSRTYNEQFF
TRBV10-3 | CAITRTGDGYTF
TRBV4-1 | CASSQGASDYNEQFF
TRBV7-2 | CASSLAADHTGELFF
TRBV27 | CASLTSGASTDTQYF
TRBV7-6 | CASSLVFRDRGVVGELFF
TRBV11-3 | CASSSGQFNQETQYF
TRBV15 | CATSGPKELFF
TRBV5-6 | CASSSLPLGLNTGELFF
TRBV20-1 | CSARKTSGGFVSADTQYF
TRBV5-4 | CASSLGALFTGELFF
TRBV4-2 | CASSLGAFNEQFF
TRBV19 | CASSTRDSGNTIYF
TRBV27 | CASSLRGFEVPDTQYF
TRBV7-9 | CASSSWRHYGEQFF
TRBV5-1 | CASSLAVGAETQYF
TRBV7-9 | CASSPLEGRLEQYF
TRBV11-2 | CASSSWRRVPLNTEAFF
TRBV7-9 | CASSLPGREQFF
TRBV7-2 | CASSFDREAGNTIYF
TRBV6-2/TRBV6-3 | CASSYEGPNYEQFF
TRBV6-1 | CASKLRGEETQYF
TRBV6-1 | CASSEWGVTDTQYF